These 30 T cell receptor beta chains came from one sample sequenced in a study of cytotoxic CD8 clonotypes in ibrutinib-treated CLL. Sequencing was performed with immunoSEQ multiplex PCR; in TCRdb, only in-frame clones are kept and a portion is missing. The data contain some 350,000 clones, about 64% of them singletons. The specimen was PBMCs, collected after 36 months of ibrutinib treatment. These receptors were collected from a human donor with chronic lymphocytic leukemia.

Only one count was recorded for this clone. This chain uses TRBV6-5 with TRBJ1-1, with D hard to call. The ends were cut back, 4 bases at V and 10 bases at J, with 13 bases in the middle. In germline, CDR1 is MNHEY, CDR2 SVGAGI. The CDR3 totals 12 residues. The CDR3 loop reads CASSFAPGLAFF. Written as DNA, the CDR3 is TGTGCCAGCAGTTTCGCCCCGGGATTAGCTTTCTTT.

J is TRBJ2-1 and V is TRBV29-1, with TRBD2 identical over 11 bases. Germline V gene data show CDR1 as SQVTM and CDR2 as ANQGSEA. The trim removed 3 bases at V and 8 bases at J, leaving 6 bases unmatched. The CDR3 is made up of 14 amino acids. The CDR3 sequence: CSVDLAGGSYEQFF. CDR3 DNA sequence: TGCAGCGTTGACCTAGCGGGAGGCTCTTATGAGCAGTTCTTC.

This clone was seen a handful of times. The CDR3 here is CASSVATGGNTIYF. As DNA, the CDR3 is TGTGCCAGCAGCGTAGCGACAGGGGGAAACACCATATATTTT. This chain joins TRBV9 and TRBJ1-3, with TRBD1 matching over 7 bases. V lost 0 bases and J lost 4; bases outside the gene matches: 1. This CDR3 contains 14 residues. Germline V lookup: CDR1 SGDLS, CDR2 YYNGEE.

V is TRBV28 and J is TRBJ2-7; 12 bases align to TRBD2. V trimming: 9 bases; J trimming: 2 bases; junction bases outside the gene matches: 2. The CDR3 sequence is 13 residues long. Germline V gene sequence: CDR1 MDHEN, CDR2 SYDVKM. The CDR3 coding sequence is TGTGCCAGTGGACTAGCGGGGACCTACGAGCAGTACTTC. This codes for CASGLAGTYEQYF.

The V and J genes are TRBV19 and TRBJ2-4, with 8 nucleotides matching TRBD1. With 5 bases clipped from V and 6 bases from J, the junction kept 3 bases outside the gene matches. Germline values: CDR1 LNHDA, CDR2 SQIVND (reference sequence). The CDR3 is 13 residues long. In DNA, the CDR3 is TGTGCCAGTAGTGGACAGGGTGGAAACATTCAGTACTTC. It encodes CASSGQGGNIQYF.

This chain uses TRBV6-5 with TRBJ2-7; the match to TRBD1 covers 12 bases. J was trimmed by 2 bases and V by 6 bases; bases with no gene match: 5. CDR1 is MNHEY and CDR2 is SVGAGI in the germline V gene. This CDR3 spans 15 amino acids. The CDR3 coding sequence is TGTGCCAGCAGCCCCGGGGACAGGGGGCCCTACGAGCAGTACTTC. Translation: CASSPGDRGPYEQYF.

V gene TRBV5-1 combines with J gene TRBJ2-2; TRBD2 is a possible D gene (6 bases). Germline CDR1 reads SGHRS; CDR2 reads YFSETQ. CDR3 size: 16 residues. Trimming removed 9 bases at V and 6 bases at J, with 24 bases between. The CDR3 here is CATRHRETGVAGELFF. DNA for the CDR3: TGCGCCACCAGACACCGGGAAACGGGGGTGGCCGGGGAGCTGTTTTTT.

This chain connects TRBV11-2 to TRBJ2-5, with a weak D call TRBD2 (5 bases). V lost 2 bases, J lost 2 bases, and 9 bases lay in between. The CDR3 totals 14 residues. In germline, CDR1 is SGHAT, CDR2 FQNNGV. CDR3 region: CASSLNGKQETQYF. CDR3 bases: TGTGCCAGCAGCTTAAACGGGAAACAAGAGACCCAGTACTTC.

This clone was detected a few times. The V and J genes are TRBV9 and TRBJ1-2; D not certain. The germline V gene has CDR1 SGDLS and CDR2 YYNGEE. The CDR3 runs to 14 residues. The V and J ends lost 4 bases and 4 bases respectively, with 14 bases between them. For the CDR3, the DNA is TGTGCCAGCAGCCCCCGATTCGTAATCTATGGCTACACCTTC. Amino acid sequence: CASSPRFVIYGYTF.

The chain is built from TRBV4-2 and TRBJ1-2; no reliable D call. Germline assignment: CDR1 LGHNA and CDR2 YNFKEQ. The length of the CDR3 is 15 residues. The V end lost 1 base, the J end lost 4 bases, and 13 bases lay between the germline ends. CDR3 protein: CASSQVRAGLYGYTF. The CDR3 nucleotides read TGTGCCAGCAGCCAAGTTAGGGCAGGACTCTATGGCTACACCTTC.

The V and J genes are TRBV30 and TRBJ1-1; D is uncertain. The CDR3 length is 14 residues. Trimming pared 5 bases from V and 1 base from J, leaving 14 bases between. Germline-derived CDR1 and CDR2 are GTSNPN and SVGIG (reference sequence). As DNA, the CDR3 is TGTGCCTGGGGACGAGACCCTAGGAACACTGAAGCTTTCTTT. Amino acid sequence: CAWGRDPRNTEAFF.

The chain links TRBV7-2 to TRBJ2-3, with 10 bases identical to TRBD2. Trimming removed 5 bases from V and 1 base from J; junction bases left unmatched: 6. The germline V gene encodes CDR1 SGHTA and CDR2 FQGNSA. The CDR3 length is 16 residues. The CDR3 coding sequence is TGTGCCAGCAGCCCTAGGCTAGCGGGGGGCACAGATACGCAGTATTTT. The encoded protein is CASSPRLAGGTDTQYF. The full variable domain, completed using reference TRBV7-2 and TRBJ2-3, is GAGVSQSPSNKVTEKGKDVELRCDPISGHTALYWYRQSLGQGLEFLIYFQGNSAPDKSGLPSDRFSAERTGGSVSTLTIQRTQQEDSAVYLCASSPRLAGGTDTQYFGPGTRLTVL.

The V call is TRBV27, the J call TRBJ1-2; tentative D call: TRBD1 (6 bases). Per the germline V gene, CDR1 is MNHEY and CDR2 is SMNVEV (reference sequence). The CDR3 is made up of 13 amino acids. Trimming took 3 bases from V and 5 from J, leaving 10 bases between them. CDR3 protein: CASSLRGGYGYTF. The CDR3 DNA reads as TGTGCCAGCAGTTTGAGGGGGGGATATGGCTACACCTTC.

The genes are TRBV12-5 and TRBJ1-2, with D tentatively TRBD1 (5 bases). CDR3 size: 13 residues. Per germline, CDR1 LGHNT and CDR2 FRNRAP. With 6 bases removed from V and 2 bases from J, the gap between germline ends came to 10 bases. This chain's CDR3 is CASGPAGNYGYTF. The CDR3 nucleotides are TGTGCTAGTGGCCCGGCAGGGAACTATGGCTACACCTTC.

A single count supports this clone. The chain links TRBV4-3 to TRBJ1-1; 7 bases align to TRBD1. Germline trimming cut 0 bases from V and 7 bases from J; bases unmatched to any gene: 11. The CDR3 contains 16 residues. Germline lookup yields CDR1 LGHNA and CDR2 YSLEER. CDR3 DNA sequence: TGCGCCAGCAGCCAAGACGCCGCGGGGGACAGCCTTGAAGCTTTCTTT. Its translation: CASSQDAAGDSLEAFF.

This chain links TRBV4-1 with TRBJ1-2, with 12 bases that match TRBD1. The CDR3 consists of 16 residues. After removal of 1 base from V and 8 bases from J, the junction contained 8 bases not matched to a gene. Germline CDR1 and CDR2: MGHRA and YSYEKL. This CDR3 reads CASSQAGTGGVGGYTF. The CDR3 region has the DNA TGCGCCAGCAGCCAAGCCGGGACAGGGGGCGTAGGAGGCTACACCTTC.

V and J are TRBV27 and TRBJ2-3, with a possible D match to TRBD2 (5 bases). Germline V gene lookup returns CDR1 MNHEY and CDR2 SMNVEV (reference sequence). V shed 0 bases and J shed 6 bases, with 10 bases lying between them. The CDR3 has 14 amino acids. In nucleotides, the CDR3 is TGTGCCAGCAGTTTATCCCGGGGTGGGGATACGCAGTATTTT. Its translation is CASSLSRGGDTQYF.

This rearrangement joins TRBV7-3 to TRBJ1-2, with D uncertain. This CDR3 spans 13 amino acids. V lost 6 bases and J 0 bases, leaving 8 bases between the germline ends. Germline lookup yields CDR1 SGHTA and CDR2 FQGTGA. CDR3: CASRSRPNYGYTF. For the CDR3, the DNA is TGTGCCAGCAGGAGTAGGCCTAACTATGGCTACACCTTC. Full variable domain (rest looked up from reference TRBV7-3 and TRBJ1-2): GAGVSQTPSNKVTEKGKYVELRCDPISGHTALYWYRQSLGQGPEFLIYFQGTGAADDSGLPNDRFFAVRPEGSVSTLKIQRTERGDSAVYLCASRSRPNYGYTFGSGTRLTVV.

The rearrangement joins TRBV27 to TRBJ1-2; TRBD1 might be the D (5 bases). The CDR3 spans 13 residues. Trimming pared 3 bases from V and 7 bases from J, leaving 12 bases between. Germline V lookup: CDR1 MNHEY, CDR2 SMNVEV (reference sequence). CDR3 bases: TGTGCCAGCAGTTTTTCAGGGAGGAGTGGCTACACCTTC. It encodes CASSFSGRSGYTF.

V usage is TRBV10-3 and J usage is TRBJ1-1; D gene uncertain. The germline gives CDR1 ENHRY, CDR2 SYGVKD. The CDR3 length is 15 residues. Trimming pared 0 bases from V and 5 bases from J, leaving 13 bases between. DNA for the CDR3: TGTGCCATCAGTGAGTCGGCGGGTCGAGGGACTGAAGCTTTCTTT. Translated: CAISESAGRGTEAFF.

J is TRBJ2-2 and V is TRBV6-1; a weak D match, TRBD1 (5 bases). The length of the CDR3 is 15 residues. From germline, CDR1 is MNHNS and CDR2 SASEGT. The V end lost 6 bases, the J end lost 0 bases, and 11 bases lay between the germline ends. The chain's CDR3 is CASRGHSANTGELFF. CDR3 in DNA: TGTGCCAGCAGGGGGCATTCCGCGAACACCGGGGAGCTGTTTTTT.

The chain links TRBV19 to TRBJ2-3; 9 bases agree with TRBD1. CDR3 length equals 15 residues. Per the germline V gene, CDR1 is LNHDA and CDR2 is SQIVND (reference sequence). V gave up 3 bases and J gave up 3 bases; unmatched junction bases: 4. CDR3 loop: CASSIGQGLTDTQYF. CDR3 DNA sequence: TGTGCCAGTAGTATCGGACAGGGGCTTACAGATACGCAGTATTTT.

V is TRBV5-4 and J is TRBJ2-2, with TRBD1 as a possible D gene (6 bases). The CDR3 spans 13 residues. Germline assignment: CDR1 SGHNT and CDR2 YYREEE (reference sequence). The ends were cut back, 4 bases at V and 7 bases at J, with 11 bases in the middle. CDR3 in DNA: TGTGCCAGCAGCGCCGCCAGGGGCGGGGAGCTGTTTTTT. The encoded protein is CASSAARGGELFF. The full variable domain, rest sourced from reference TRBV5-4 and TRBJ2-2, is ETGVTQSPTHLIKTRGQQVTLRCSSQSGHNTVSWYQQALGQGPQFIFQYYREEENGRGNFPPRFSGLQFPNYSSELNVNALELDDSALYLCASSAARGGELFFGEGSRLTVL.

The CDR3 DNA follows: TGTGCCCGGAGTTACCAAGAGACCCAGTACTTC. It is translated as CARSYQETQYF. The chain has TRBV27 and TRBJ2-5; D unclear. V shed 11 bases and J shed 0 bases, with 7 bases lying between them. The CDR3 length is 11 residues. Germline loops: CDR1 MNHEY, CDR2 SMNVEV (reference sequence).

This clone was seen only a few times. This chain links TRBV29-1 with TRBJ1-1; D gene unclear. There are 12 residues in the CDR3. CDR1 and CDR2 from the germline V gene are SQVTM and ANQGSEA. The V end lost 6 bases, the J end lost 3 bases, and 11 bases lay between the germline ends. CDR3 bases: TGCAGCGTCTTGGCAGAGTACACTGAAGCTTTCTTT. Translation: CSVLAEYTEAFF.

The rearrangement links TRBV5-1 to TRBJ1-2; TRBD1 aligns across 7 bases. Germline V gene sequence: CDR1 SGHRS, CDR2 YFSETQ. The CDR3 runs 14 residues. J gave up 3 bases and V 4 bases, and 6 bases lay outside the gene matches. CDR3 nucleotides: TGCGCCAGCAGCCTCAGGACAGGAGACTATGGCTACACCTTC. Its translation is CASSLRTGDYGYTF.

The CDR3 loop is CAIRGQGRRPGANVLTF. The CDR3 nucleotides are TGTGCCATCAGGGGACAGGGAAGACGGCCTGGGGCCAACGTCCTGACTTTC. The chain combines TRBV10-3 with TRBJ2-6, with 9 nucleotides matching TRBD1. The CDR3 has 17 residues. CDR1 is ENHRY, CDR2 SYGVKD, per germline. V was clipped by 6 bases and J by 2 bases; unmatched bases: 8.

Only a few counts were recorded for this clone. This chain joins TRBV4-1 and TRBJ2-3; unclear D gene. Trimming took off 5 bases at V and 3 bases at J, with 3 bases between the two ends. This CDR3 has 11 amino acids. From germline, CDR1 is MGHRA and CDR2 YSYEKL. In DNA form, the CDR3 reads TGCGCCAGCAGCAATACAGATACGCAGTATTTT. Translation gives CASSNTDTQYF.

This chain uses TRBV5-1 with TRBJ2-1; D remains ambiguous. Germline V CDR1 and CDR2: SGHRS, YFSETQ. V shed 4 bases and J shed 0 bases, with 11 bases lying between them. The CDR3 runs to 15 residues. The CDR3: CASSGDPFSYNEQFF. CDR3 in DNA: TGCGCCAGCAGCGGGGATCCCTTCTCCTACAATGAGCAGTTCTTC.

The DNA for the CDR3 is TGTGCCAGCAGTTTAAGTGGGAGTGCAGATACGCAGTATTTT. Encoded protein: CASSLSGSADTQYF. V usage is TRBV28 and J usage is TRBJ2-3, with D tentatively TRBD2 (5 bases). This CDR3 spans 14 amino acids. The germline V gene has CDR1 MDHEN and CDR2 SYDVKM. V shed 2 bases and J shed 4 bases, with 10 bases lying between them.